One sample yielded the 14 T cell receptor beta chains listed below, sequenced in a study of CD8+ T cells in alopecia areata. Treatment reported: oral pan-JAK inhibitor, 5-10 mg twice daily. Reverse transcribed after extraction, RNA yielded cDNA as the sequencing template. Some clones are missing from TCRdb's copy, which holds only in-frame ones; the method was immunoSEQ multiplex PCR. This table has around 200,000 clones, roughly 64% appearing once. Sequenced here: CD8+ T cells sorted from blood, sampled at week 24, from a patient treated with tofacitinib. These receptors all come from a human donor with alopecia areata.

V usage is TRBV30 and J usage is TRBJ1-5; TRBD1 matches 9 bases. Germline V lookup: CDR1 GTSNPN, CDR2 SVGIG (reference sequence). The V segment lost 0 bases and the J segment 6 bases; nucleotides outside the gene matches: 3. CDR3 length: 14 amino acids. The CDR3 here is CAWSVPDRGQPQHF. As DNA, the CDR3 is TGTGCCTGGAGTGTACCGGACAGGGGTCAGCCCCAGCATTTT.

For the CDR3, the DNA is TGTGCCAGCAGGGCCGGGACAGGGAATAATTCACCCCTCCACTTT. Its translation is CASRAGTGNNSPLHF. This chain uses TRBV2 with TRBJ1-6; 9 bases agree with TRBD1. Germline values: CDR1 SNHLY, CDR2 FYNNEI. The CDR3 is 15 amino acids. The junction had 5 bases not matched to a gene; V was cut back by 6 bases and J by 5 bases. The full variable domain, completed using reference TRBV2 and TRBJ1-6, is EPEVTQTPSHQVTQMGQEVILRCVPISNHLYFYWYRQILGQKVEFLVSFYNNEISEKSEIFDDQFSVERPDGSNFTLKIRSTKLEDSAMYFCASRAGTGNNSPLHFGNGTRLTVT.

This clone was counted a few times. This chain links TRBV6-5 with TRBJ2-7; D call uncertain. Germline CDR1 MNHEY, CDR2 SVGAGI. Trimming stripped 6 bases from V and 3 bases from J, with 12 bases between. The CDR3 consists of 13 residues. The chain's CDR3 is CASSLAESYEQYF. DNA for the CDR3: TGTGCCAGCAGCCTGGCGGAGAGCTACGAGCAGTACTTC.

The chain uses TRBV27 and TRBJ1-2, with D perhaps TRBD1 (5 bases). There are 14 residues in the CDR3. Looked up from germline, CDR1 is MNHEY and CDR2 is SMNVEV (reference sequence). Trimming shortened V by 5 bases and J by 6 bases, and 16 bases separated the two germline ends. The CDR3 DNA sequence: TGTGCCAGCAGTCCCCCGGGGCGCATAAATGGCTACACCTTC. Translating it yields CASSPPGRINGYTF.

The chain is built from TRBV6-1 and TRBJ1-1; TRBD1 matches 7 bases. The junction had 2 bases not matched to a gene; V was cut back by 7 bases and J by 0 bases. From germline, CDR1 is MNHNS and CDR2 SASEGT. The CDR3 length is 13 residues. The CDR3 sequence: CASKGQLNTEAFF. In DNA, the CDR3 is TGTGCCAGCAAGGGACAGTTGAACACTGAAGCTTTCTTT.

The rearrangement links TRBV19 to TRBJ2-1; D may be TRBD1 (6 bases). The V end was cut by 7 bases, the J end by 8 bases, with 9 bases between. The CDR3 is made up of 11 amino acids. Per germline, CDR1 LNHDA and CDR2 SQIVND (reference sequence). The CDR3 region is CASMGADEQFF. CDR3 in DNA: TGTGCCAGTATGGGGGCGGATGAGCAGTTCTTC.

This rearrangement joins TRBV7-8 to TRBJ2-2, with D perhaps TRBD1 (6 bases). CDR3 size: 14 residues. V was trimmed by 3 bases and J by 1 base, leaving 6 bases between them. CDR1 is SGHVS, CDR2 FQNEAQ, per germline. CDR3 sequence: CASSLTGNTGELFF. In nucleotides, the CDR3 is TGTGCCAGCAGCTTGACAGGGAACACCGGGGAGCTGTTTTTT.

This clone has just a few counts. The chain links TRBV28 to TRBJ2-7, with a possible D match to TRBD1 (7 bases). The CDR3 is 13 amino acids. Germline V lookup: CDR1 MDHEN, CDR2 SYDVKM. The V end was cut by 11 bases, the J end by 0 bases, with 14 bases between. The CDR3 DNA reads as TGTGCCGTCCGGGGGACAGCCTCCTACGAGCAGTACTTC. Translated: CAVRGTASYEQYF.

V usage is TRBV29-1 and J usage is TRBJ2-7; 7 bases align to TRBD1. The CDR3 is 14 residues long. V was clipped by 7 bases and J by 3 bases; unmatched bases: 12. Germline-derived CDR1 and CDR2 are SQVTM and ANQGSEA. The CDR3, as DNA: TGCAGCGCCACGGTAGGGGGCCGCTTCTACGAGCAGTACTTC. This sequence encodes CSATVGGRFYEQYF.

The chain carries TRBV11-2 and TRBJ2-1; weak D call: TRBD2 (6 bases). Trimming removed 7 bases from V and 4 bases from J, with 20 bases in between. This CDR3 is 16 amino acids long. Germline values: CDR1 SGHAT, CDR2 FQNNGV. The CDR3 sequence: CASTHPGRREYNEQFF. The CDR3 nucleotides read TGTGCCAGCACCCATCCGGGAAGGCGGGAATACAATGAGCAGTTCTTC.

V gene TRBV7-6 combines with J gene TRBJ1-5; D remains ambiguous. Germline loops: CDR1 SGHVS, CDR2 FNYEAQ. The V end lost 5 bases, the J end lost 4 bases, and 21 bases lay between the germline ends. The CDR3 covers 17 residues. The CDR3 is CASSPQDGGIANQPQHF. The CDR3 DNA is TGTGCCAGCAGCCCCCAGGATGGCGGGATCGCTAATCAGCCCCAGCATTTT.

The chain recombines TRBV19 with TRBJ2-1; D unclear. Trimming left V 7 bases short and J 9 bases short, with 10 bases between. Looked up from germline, CDR1 is LNHDA and CDR2 is SQIVND (reference sequence). This CDR3 comprises 11 residues. The CDR3 DNA reads TGTGCCAGTAAGTACGGGCCTGAGCAGTTCTTC. It specifies CASKYGPEQFF.

Comments on this clone: The junction differs from germline at one of its ends, possibly a read error. CDR3 in amino acids: CASSPNPGGANTGELFF. The CDR3 DNA follows: TGTGCTAGCAGCCCTAACCCGGGGGGGGCGAACACCGGGGAGCTGTTTTTT. V usage is TRBV7-7 and J usage is TRBJ2-2; 8 bases are a match to TRBD2. The CDR3 contains 17 residues. CDR1 and CDR2 from the germline V gene are SSHAT and FNYEAQ (reference sequence).

The sample holds a few counts of this clone. The chain joins TRBV6-1 to TRBJ2-7, with D unresolved. The germline CDR1 and CDR2 sequences are MNHNS and SASEGT. V gave up 3 bases and J gave up 1 base, with 13 bases separating them. CDR3 length: 15 amino acids. The CDR3 loop reads CASSDEFRSSYEQYF. In DNA form, the CDR3 reads TGTGCCAGCAGTGATGAGTTTAGGTCGTCCTACGAGCAGTACTTC.